A selection of T cell receptor beta chains follows, all from one sample in a study of blood T cell repertoires in COVID-19. Measured with immunoSEQ multiplex PCR; TCRdb has only the in-frame clones, and not every one. Counted here are 84,000 or so clones, approximately 79% occurring once; the ten biggest clones make up about 10%. What was sequenced was peripheral blood. The source of these receptors is a man aged 70 or older with acute or convalescent COVID-19. Each CDR3 is given with its conserved first and last residue. The D gene is left open where the match is weak. The size of a clone is reported for some rows only, either as once, few or many, or as a class for expanded clones.

TRBD1,TRBV5-4,TRBJ2-7,.,TGTGCCAGCAGCGTCGGACAGGGCGGGCGCGAGCAGTACTTC,CASSVGQGGREQYF
.,TRBV27,TRBJ2-6,.,TGTGCCAGCAGTCTTATCCCTGGGGGCCCCGGCTCTGGGGCCAACGTCCTGACTTTC,CASSLIPGGPGSGANVLTF
TRBD2,TRBV5-1,TRBJ2-1,once,TGCGCCAGCAGCTTACTGACTAGCGGGACCTACAATGAGCAGTTCTTC,CASSLLTSGTYNEQFF
TRBD1,TRBV28,TRBJ2-1,.,TGTGCCAGCAGTCTACGGACAGGCCACAATGAGCAGTTCTTC,CASSLRTGHNEQFF
.,TRBV27,TRBJ1-1,.,TGTGCCAGCAGTTGGGCCGGGAACACTGAAGCTTTCTTT,CASSWAGNTEAFF
.,TRBV15,TRBJ2-7,once,TGTGCCACCAGCAGAGATGGGGGGGCTTACGAGCAGTACTTC,CATSRDGGAYEQYF
TRBD1,TRBV9,TRBJ2-1,.,TGTGCCAGCAGCTCGAGAGGGGGGACAGGGAGAGGTGAAAGCTCCTACAATGAGCAGTTCTTC,CASSSRGGTGRGESSYNEQFF
TRBD1,TRBV5-6,TRBJ2-7,once,TGTGCCAGCAGCTTGGGGACAGGGTTGGGCGAGCAGTACTTC,CASSLGTGLGEQYF
.,TRBV4-1,TRBJ1-1,.,TGCGCCAGCAATAGGGACAACTCCATGAACACTGAAGCTTTCTTT,CASNRDNSMNTEAFF
.,TRBV5-6,TRBJ1-5,.,TGTGCCAGCAGCTCCTGGGGGGGCACGGGCAATCAGCCCCAGCATTTT,CASSSWGGTGNQPQHF
TRBD1,TRBV24-1,TRBJ2-5,.,TGTGCCACCAGTGACCCGACAGGGGGGGAGACCCAGTACTTC,CATSDPTGGETQYF
.,TRBV7-2,TRBJ2-3,many,TGTGCCAGCAGCTCGACAGGCTCTTACACAGATACGCAGTATTTT,CASSSTGSYTDTQYF
TRBD1,TRBV7-9,TRBJ2-7,once,TGTGCCAGCAGCTTACTAACAGGGGATATAGAATTGAACGAGCAGTACTTC,CASSLLTGDIELNEQYF
TRBD1,TRBV2,TRBJ1-6,.,TGTGCCAGCAACTCAGGGGGGTCACCCCTCCACTTT,CASNSGGSPLHF
TRBD1,TRBV6-5,TRBJ1-2,few,TGTGCCAGCACCTCCGCCGGGACAGACTATGGCTACACCTTC,CASTSAGTDYGYTF
TRBD1,TRBV14,TRBJ1-2,.,TGTGCCAGCAGCCCTAGACAGGGGGCCGGTGGGTATGGCTACACCTTC,CASSPRQGAGGYGYTF
.,TRBV19,TRBJ2-2,.,TGTGCCAGTAACCGGGAGAGGACCGGGGAGCTGTTTTTT,CASNRERTGELFF
TRBD1,TRBV2,TRBJ1-1,few,TGTGCCAGCAGTGCGGGACAGGGGAAAGCTGAAGCTTTCTTT,CASSAGQGKAEAFF
TRBD2,TRBV9,TRBJ2-3,.,TGTGCCAGCAGCGTGCTAGCGGGGGGGATCACAGATACGCAGTATTTT,CASSVLAGGITDTQYF
TRBD1,TRBV9,TRBJ2-7,.,TGTGCCAGCAGTGGGCAGGGGGCTTTCTCCTACGAGCAGTACTTC,CASSGQGAFSYEQYF
.,TRBV19,TRBJ2-2,.,TGTGCCAGTAGTATCCTTTCCTCGAACACCGGGGAGCTGTTTTTT,CASSILSSNTGELFF
.,TRBV18,TRBJ1-3,once,TGTGCCAGCTCACCGGCAAGGGGAAAGGGAAACACCATATATTTT,CASSPARGKGNTIYF
.,TRBV6-5,TRBJ1-1,.,TGTGCCAGCAGTTACGGGCAGGGCTTAGGGAACACTGAAGCTTTCTTT,CASSYGQGLGNTEAFF
.,TRBV18,TRBJ1-5,once,TGTGCCAGCTCACCACGGCAGGGTGGTCAGCCCCAGCATTTT,CASSPRQGGQPQHF
.,TRBV4-1,TRBJ1-1,.,TGCGCCAGCAGCCCGAGGACAGTGCTCACTGAAGCTTTCTTT,CASSPRTVLTEAFF
.,TRBV18,TRBJ1-1,.,TGTGCCAGCTCACCACTTGGGGGAGGCACTGAAGCTTTCTTT,CASSPLGGGTEAFF
.,TRBV7-2,TRBJ1-3,.,TGTGCCAGCAGCTTATTCAGGGGCCACACCATATATTTT,CASSLFRGHTIYF
.,TRBV28,TRBJ1-4,.,TGTGCCAGCGCTGATTTCCTCCAGGGAGAAAAACTGTTTTTT,CASADFLQGEKLFF
TRBD1,TRBV7-6,TRBJ2-3,.,TGTGCCAGCAGCTTAGGGCCAGGGGGCGGGTCAGATACGCAGTATTTT,CASSLGPGGGSDTQYF
TRBD1,TRBV3-1/TRBV3-2,TRBJ2-2,.,TGTGCCAGCAGCCAACAGGACAGGGGGCGCACCGGGGAGCTGTTTTTT,CASSQQDRGRTGELFF
TRBD2,TRBV5-1,TRBJ2-3,.,TGCGCCAGCAGCTTGGGTAGCGGGGAGCTAGATACGCAGTATTTT,CASSLGSGELDTQYF
.,TRBV3-1/TRBV3-2,TRBJ1-2,.,TGTGCCAGCAGCAAGGGACAAAACTATGGCTACACCTTC,CASSKGQNYGYTF
.,TRBV19,TRBJ1-5,once,TGTGCCAGTAGACGAACGGGGGGCAATCAGCCCCAGCATTTT,CASRRTGGNQPQHF
TRBD2,TRBV20-1,TRBJ2-3,.,TGCAGTGCTGGTGGGACTAGCGATAGCACAGATACGCAGTATTTT,CSAGGTSDSTDTQYF
TRBD2,TRBV6-1,TRBJ2-7,.,TGTGCCAGCAGTGACGCGTCTAGCGGGGGGGCCTACGAGCAGTACTTC,CASSDASSGGAYEQYF
.,TRBV2,TRBJ1-5,few,TGTGCCAGCAGTGGGGCCAGTGGTTCGGTTTCCAATCAGCCCCAGCATTTT,CASSGASGSVSNQPQHF
TRBD1,TRBV5-1,TRBJ2-3,.,TGCGCCAGCAGCCCGAAAGCCGGGACAGGGAGTACAGATACGCAGTATTTT,CASSPKAGTGSTDTQYF
.,TRBV7-9,TRBJ1-2,.,TGTGCCAGCAGCCCAACTGAATACTATGGCTACACCTTC,CASSPTEYYGYTF
TRBD1,TRBV7-9,TRBJ2-4,few,TGTGCCAGCAGTCATGCCGGGACAGGGCTAGCCAAAAACATTCAGTACTTC,CASSHAGTGLAKNIQYF
.,TRBV29-1,TRBJ2-3,.,TGCAGCGAACGGGGTGGTACAGATACGCAGTATTTT,CSERGGTDTQYF
.,TRBV3-1/TRBV3-2,TRBJ2-2,.,TGTGCCAGCAGCCATCGCCCCGAGTCCGGGGAGCTGTTTTTT,CASSHRPESGELFF
.,TRBV7-2,TRBJ1-2,few,TGTGCCAGCAGCTTAGGGCGGACTAACTATGGCTACACCTTC,CASSLGRTNYGYTF